Each of the 16 T cell receptor beta chains below was sequenced from the same sample in a study of PD-1 blockade in classical Hodgkin lymphoma. Data came from immunoSEQ multiplex PCR; TCRdb stores just in-frame clones and leaves some out. The sample has about 20,000 clones, approximately 80% seen once. Time point: cycle 4 day 1 (C4D1), after six to seven weeks of nivolumab. All patients experienced relapse after autologous stem cell transplantation, and brentuximab vedotin exposure was variable. Sequenced material: peripheral blood mononuclear cells (PBMCs), taken before the fourth cycle of nivolumab. The receptors derive from a human donor with classical Hodgkin lymphoma.

This rearrangement joins TRBV6-1 to TRBJ1-1, with D perhaps TRBD1 (6 bases). V was cut by 1 base and J by 1 base, with 13 bases left in between. This CDR3 has 16 residues. The germline gives CDR1 MNHNS, CDR2 SASEGT. The CDR3, as DNA: TGTGCCAGCAGTGAAGATGGGGGCGCCGGGAACACTGAAGCTTTCTTT. Its translation is CASSEDGGAGNTEAFF.

The table lists this clone with a count of one. This chain uses TRBV15 with TRBJ1-4, with TRBD1 identical over 7 bases. This CDR3 comprises 16 residues. Germline CDR1 reads LNHNV; CDR2 reads YYDKDF (reference sequence). Trimming cost V 3 bases and J 1 base; bases outside gene matches: 5. CDR3 residues: CATSRGQRITNEKLFF. The CDR3, as DNA: TGTGCCACCAGCAGGGGACAGAGGATAACTAATGAAAAACTGTTTTTT.

The chain has TRBV6-5 and TRBJ1-2; no definite D call. Trimming removed 10 bases from V and 7 bases from J, with 19 bases in between. The CDR3 is 13 residues long. The germline gives CDR1 MNHEY, CDR2 SVGAGI. CDR3 bases: TGTGCCATCTCCCCGACGGGGATTGGTGGCTACACCTTC. Translation gives CAISPTGIGGYTF.

In nucleotides, the CDR3 is TGTGCCAGCAGCTCCCCACCTACGACGGGAGAGCAGTACTTC. Protein sequence: CASSSPPTTGEQYF. The chain recombines TRBV11-1 with TRBJ2-7, with D maybe TRBD2 (5 bases). Trimming took off 4 bases at V and 7 bases at J, with 17 bases between the two ends. Germline V gene lookup returns CDR1 SGHAT and CDR2 FQDESV (reference sequence). The CDR3 spans 14 residues.

The genes are TRBV28 and TRBJ2-1; TRBD1 or TRBD2 may be the D gene (7 bases each). This CDR3 spans 14 amino acids. From germline, CDR1 is MDHEN and CDR2 SYDVKM. V gave up 8 bases and J gave up 2 bases, with 13 bases separating them. This CDR3 reads CASRGDRTYNEQFF. CDR3 in DNA: TGTGCCAGCCGGGGGGACAGAACCTACAATGAGCAGTTCTTC.

The DNA of the CDR3 is TGTGCCAGCAGTGAACCTTACAGGGGGCTGTTTTTT. Its translation: CASSEPYRGLFF. The chain joins TRBV6-1 to TRBJ1-4, with 8 bases matching TRBD1. V gave up 2 bases and J gave up 14 bases; unmatched junction bases: 4. The CDR3 totals 12 residues. The germline gives CDR1 MNHNS, CDR2 SASEGT.

This clone was counted between two and nine times. V is TRBV27 and J is TRBJ2-2; no reliable D call. CDR1 is MNHEY, CDR2 SMNVEV, per germline (reference sequence). Trimming stripped 6 bases from V and 6 bases from J, with 14 bases between. The CDR3 runs to 14 residues. The CDR3 region has the DNA TGTGCCAGCAGCCTGGTGACAACCCCCGGGGAGCTGTTTTTT. Its translation is CASSLVTTPGELFF.

Of note for this clone: The junction does not match germline at one end; this may be a read error. The chain recombines TRBV5-4 with TRBJ2-3; D might be TRBD2 (7 bases). The CDR3 length is 14 residues. Germline V gene data show CDR1 as SGHNT and CDR2 as YYREEE (reference sequence). For the CDR3, the DNA is TGTGCCAGCAAGCGAGGGGGGGGCACCGATACGCAGTATTTT. Encoded protein: CASKRGGGTDTQYF.

The gene calls are TRBV5-4 and TRBJ2-3; D unresolved. Germline CDR1 reads SGHNT; CDR2 reads YYREEE (reference sequence). V lost 1 base and J 4 bases, leaving 10 bases between the germline ends. The CDR3 has 14 residues. CDR3 bases: TGTGCCAGCAGCTTGAGGTTTGCGGCAGATACGCAGTATTTT. This gives the protein CASSLRFAADTQYF.

The sample holds one count of this clone. The rearrangement joins TRBV28 to TRBJ2-5, with D tentatively TRBD2 (6 bases). Between the trimmed V and J ends, which lost 5 bases and 2 bases, there was a span of 15 bases. There are 15 residues in the CDR3. CDR1 is MDHEN and CDR2 is SYDVKM in the germline V gene. This chain's CDR3 is CASSPMFGGQETQYF. DNA for the CDR3: TGTGCCAGCAGTCCAATGTTTGGGGGGCAAGAGACCCAGTACTTC.

There are a few counts of this clone. The chain carries TRBV7-3 and TRBJ1-1; 7 nucleotides align to TRBD1. V shed 4 bases and J 2 bases; nucleotides not matched to a gene: 7. The CDR3 extends over 15 amino acids. Germline values: CDR1 SGHTA, CDR2 FQGTGA. The CDR3 region has the DNA TGTGCCAGCAGCTCGGGGACAGCAAGTAACACTGAAGCTTTCTTT. It translates to CASSSGTASNTEAFF.

This chain uses TRBV5-1 with TRBJ2-3; perhaps TRBD2 as D (6 bases). Germline assignment: CDR1 SGHRS and CDR2 YFSETQ. V lost 7 bases, J lost 2 bases, and 14 bases lay in between. The CDR3 consists of 14 residues. The CDR3 DNA sequence: TGCGCCAGCCGGACGGGACTGCCCACAGATACGCAGTATTTT. As protein: CASRTGLPTDTQYF.

The chain joins TRBV11-2 to TRBJ2-3; TRBD2 is a possible D gene (6 bases). V was clipped by 3 bases and J by 5 bases, with 12 bases between them. Germline-derived CDR1 and CDR2 are SGHAT and FQNNGV. The CDR3 sequence is 14 residues long. CDR3 loop: CASSFLAGRDTQYF. The CDR3 DNA reads as TGTGCCAGCAGCTTCCTTGCGGGAAGAGATACGCAGTATTTT.

This chain uses TRBV4-1 with TRBJ1-1; no clear D. The CDR3 loop spans 16 amino acids. Germline CDR1 MGHRA, CDR2 YSYEKL. Trimming left V 1 base short and J 3 bases short, with 15 bases between. The CDR3 here is CASSQARVNRHTEAFF. The CDR3 DNA follows: TGCGCCAGCAGCCAAGCCCGAGTTAATCGGCACACTGAAGCTTTCTTT.

The CDR3 DNA is TGTGCCAGCAGCGCGGCCGGGACAGCGATCAGCGAGACCCAGTACTTC. It specifies CASSAAGTAISETQYF. The chain has TRBV9 and TRBJ2-5, with TRBD1 matching 7 bases. The CDR3 sequence is 16 residues long. With V trimmed by 3 bases and J by 5 bases, 13 bases remained unmatched. Germline CDR1 and CDR2: SGDLS and YYNGEE.

The V gene is TRBV15, the J gene TRBJ2-2; D is possibly TRBD1 (6 bases). Germline lookup yields CDR1 LNHNV and CDR2 YYDKDF (reference sequence). Trimming shortened V by 4 bases and J by 8 bases, and 14 bases separated the two germline ends. CDR3 length: 14 residues. The CDR3 nucleotides are TGTGCCACCAGCACACCTACAGGGTTAGGGGAGCTGTTTTTT. Translated, it gives CATSTPTGLGELFF.